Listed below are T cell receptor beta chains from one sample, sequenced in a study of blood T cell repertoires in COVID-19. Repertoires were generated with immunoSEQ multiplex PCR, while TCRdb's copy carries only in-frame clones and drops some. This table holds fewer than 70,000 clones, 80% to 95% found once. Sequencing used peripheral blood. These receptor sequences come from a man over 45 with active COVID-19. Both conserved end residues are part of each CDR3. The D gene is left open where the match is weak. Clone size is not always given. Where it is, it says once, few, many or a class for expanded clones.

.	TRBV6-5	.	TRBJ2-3	TGTGCCAGCAGTTACTCGAGGGCCAATACGCAGTATTTT	CASSYSRANTQYF
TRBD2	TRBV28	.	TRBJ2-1	TGTGCCAGCATTCCTAGCGGGAGAGGCAATGAGCAGTTCTTC	CASIPSGRGNEQFF
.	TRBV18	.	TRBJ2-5	TGTGCCAGCTCACCAGCCGATACTTTACTAGAGACCCAGTACTTC	CASSPADTLLETQYF
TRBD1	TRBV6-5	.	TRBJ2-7	TGTGCCAGCATATTAGACAGGGGGCTCTACGAGCAGTACTTC	CASILDRGLYEQYF
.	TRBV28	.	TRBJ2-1	TGTGCCAGCAGTTTCTCGGGGGTTGGTGAGCAGTTCTTC	CASSFSGVGEQFF
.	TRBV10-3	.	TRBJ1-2	TGTGCCATCAGTGAGCCCCCGGCTGGGGGGACCGGCGGCTACACCTTC	CAISEPPAGGTGGYTF
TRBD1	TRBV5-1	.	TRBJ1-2	TGCGCCAGCAGTGAGGGTCGAGCAGGGGGAGGCTACACCTTC	CASSEGRAGGGYTF
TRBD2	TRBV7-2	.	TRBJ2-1	TGTGCCAGCAAAATAGCGGGAGGGGCCAAGAGCCCCAGGAGTCAGTTCTTC	CASKIAGGAKSPRSQFF
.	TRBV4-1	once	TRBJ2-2	TGCGCCAGCAGCCGACCCCCCAGGGGCAGGAGAACCGGGGAGCTGTTTTTT	CASSRPPRGRRTGELFF
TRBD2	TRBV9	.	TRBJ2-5	TGTGCCAGCAGCGTAGGGGCTAGCGGGAGTTCGGAGACCCAGTACTTC	CASSVGASGSSETQYF
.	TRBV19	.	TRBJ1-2	TGTGCCAGTAGTATAACAGGGAACTATGGCTACACCTTC	CASSITGNYGYTF
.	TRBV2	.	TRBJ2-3	TGTGCCAGCAGTGAAGGGCTAGTTGCCGGTACGCAGTATTTT	CASSEGLVAGTQYF
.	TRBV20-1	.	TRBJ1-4	TGCAGTGCTAGTCGGACATTAGGTGAAAAACTGTTTTTT	CSASRTLGEKLFF
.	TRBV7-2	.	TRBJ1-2	TGTGCCAGCAGCTTAGCTTTGTTGCAGGGCTATGGCTACACCTTC	CASSLALLQGYGYTF
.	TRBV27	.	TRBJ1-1	TGTGCCAGCAGATCGACAGTGAACACTGAAGCTTTCTTT	CASRSTVNTEAFF
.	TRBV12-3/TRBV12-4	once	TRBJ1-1	TGTGCCAGCAGTTTGTGGCAGAACACTGAAGCTTTCTTT	CASSLWQNTEAFF
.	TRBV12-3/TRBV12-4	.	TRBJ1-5	TGTGCCAGCAGCCTCAGGGAGGGCCAGCCCCAGCATTTT	CASSLREGQPQHF
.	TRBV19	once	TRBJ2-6	TGTGCCAGTAGTATCCCGCGGGACGTATTTTCGTATGGGGCCAACGTCCTGACTTTC	CASSIPRDVFSYGANVLTF
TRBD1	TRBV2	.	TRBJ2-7	TGTGCCAGCAGCGTTCCGGGACAGGGGGCGAACGAGCAGTACTTC	CASSVPGQGANEQYF
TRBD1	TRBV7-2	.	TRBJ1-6	TGTGCCAGCAGCCTGGGACAGGGTCATAATTCACCCCTCCACTTT	CASSLGQGHNSPLHF
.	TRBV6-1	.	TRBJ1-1	TGTGCCAGCAGTGAAGGAGCGAACACTGAAGCTTTCTTT	CASSEGANTEAFF
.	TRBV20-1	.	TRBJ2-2	TGCAGTGCTAGTCCAGGGGCCGGGGAGCTGTTTTTT	CSASPGAGELFF
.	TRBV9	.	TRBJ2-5	TGTGCCAGCAGCGTAGGGCCCCTTAGCGGAGTTGAGACCCAGTACTTC	CASSVGPLSGVETQYF
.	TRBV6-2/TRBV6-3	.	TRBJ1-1	TGTGCCAGCAGTCCCCTTTACACTGAAGCTTTCTTT	CASSPLYTEAFF
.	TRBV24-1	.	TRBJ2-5	TGTGCCACCAGTGATGGAGGTGAGGAGACCCAGTACTTC	CATSDGGEETQYF
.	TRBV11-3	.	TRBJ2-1	TGTGCCAGCGAGCTTCGGGGTTCGGATGAGCAGTTCTTC	CASELRGSDEQFF
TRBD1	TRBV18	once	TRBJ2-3	TGTGCCAGCTCACCGAGGAAAAAGACAGGGGCATCTGTAGATACGCAGTATTTT	CASSPRKKTGASVDTQYF
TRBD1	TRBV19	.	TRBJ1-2	TGTGCCAGTAGTATAGGGACAGGGACCTATGGCTACACCTTC	CASSIGTGTYGYTF
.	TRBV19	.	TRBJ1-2	TGTGCGAGTCGTCACTATGGCTACACCTTC	CASRHYGYTF
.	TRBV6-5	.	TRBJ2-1	TGTGCCACCTCCCGGGAGAGCTCCTACAATGAGCAGTTCTTC	CATSRESSYNEQFF
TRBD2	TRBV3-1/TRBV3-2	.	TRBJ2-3	TGTGCCACAGGACTAGCGGGCGCCCTTTCCGATACGCAGTATTTT	CATGLAGALSDTQYF
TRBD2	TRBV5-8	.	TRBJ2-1	TGTGCCAGCACCCTCTCCGGGGGGGCCTACAATGAGCAGTTCTTC	CASTLSGGAYNEQFF
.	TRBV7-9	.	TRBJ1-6	TGTGCCAGCAGCTTATCTGGCGCAGGGGCTAGTCCTCTCCACTTT	CASSLSGAGASPLHF
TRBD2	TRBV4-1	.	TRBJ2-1	TGCGCCAGCACGGGCCATTACCTAGCGGCGCTTAACTACAATGAGCAGTTCTTC	CASTGHYLAALNYNEQFF
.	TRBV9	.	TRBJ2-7	TGTGCCAGCAGCAGACAGACACACTACGAGCAGTACTTC	CASSRQTHYEQYF
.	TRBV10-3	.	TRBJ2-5	TGTGCCATCAGTGAGTCGATGGAGGGGCGAGAGACCCAGTACTTC	CAISESMEGRETQYF
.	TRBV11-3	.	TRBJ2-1	TGTGCCAGCAGCTTACCAGGCGGGGCCTCCTACAATGAGCAGTTCTTC	CASSLPGGASYNEQFF
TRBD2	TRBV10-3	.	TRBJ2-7	TGTGCCATCAAGGCGGGGGGGGCCTACGAGCAGTACTTC	CAIKAGGAYEQYF
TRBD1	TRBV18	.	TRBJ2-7	TGTGCCAGCTCACCACAGACAGGGGGATACCTCTACGAGCAGTACTTC	CASSPQTGGYLYEQYF
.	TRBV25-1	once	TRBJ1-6	TGTGCCAGCGGAAAGGCCGGGTTGGGTTCACCCCTCCACTTT	CASGKAGLGSPLHF
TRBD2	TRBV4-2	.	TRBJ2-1	TGTGCCAGCAGAACGACTAGCTCGCATGAGCAGTTCTTC	CASRTTSSHEQFF
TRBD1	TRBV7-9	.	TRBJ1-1	TGTGCCAGCAGCTTAGGGACAGGGGCGACTGAAGCTTTCTTT	CASSLGTGATEAFF
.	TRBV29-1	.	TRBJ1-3	TGCAGCGCCACCCCCGGACAGAACTCTGGAAACACCATATATTTT	CSATPGQNSGNTIYF
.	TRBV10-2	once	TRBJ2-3	TGCGCCAGCAGGGGGCGGGACTTGCAGTATTTT	CASRGRDLQYF
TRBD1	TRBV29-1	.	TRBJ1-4	TGCAGCGCAAAGACAGGGGGGAATGAAAAACTGTTTTTT	CSAKTGGNEKLFF
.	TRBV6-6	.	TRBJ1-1	TGTGCCAGCAGGATGGGACAGAACACTGAAGCTTTCTTT	CASRMGQNTEAFF
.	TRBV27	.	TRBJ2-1	TGTGCCAGCAGTTTATTTGGCCCTGGGACTTCCTGGAGCTCCTACAATGAGCAGTTCTTC	CASSLFGPGTSWSSYNEQFF
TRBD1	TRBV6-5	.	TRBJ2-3	TGTGCCAGTAAAACCGGGACAGGGATCACAGATACGCAGTATTTT	CASKTGTGITDTQYF
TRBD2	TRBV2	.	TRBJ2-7	TGTGCCAGCTACCGGGAGGGCCCCCACGAGCAGTACTTC	CASYREGPHEQYF
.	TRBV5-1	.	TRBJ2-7	TGCGCCAGCAGCTACGACAGACTGCTAAGCTCCTACGAGCAGTACTTC	CASSYDRLLSSYEQYF
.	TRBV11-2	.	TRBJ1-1	TGTGCCAGCAGCTTACGAGAGAACACTGAAGCTTTCTTT	CASSLRENTEAFF
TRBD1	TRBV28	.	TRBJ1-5	TGTGCCAGCAGTTCCCAGGGGGCTGGGCAGCCCCAGCATTTT	CASSSQGAGQPQHF
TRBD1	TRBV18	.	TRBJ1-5	TGTGCCAGCTCGGAACAGGGGATTAATCAGCCCCAGCATTTT	CASSEQGINQPQHF
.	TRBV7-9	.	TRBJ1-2	TGTGCCAGCAGCTCACTGCTAAACTATGGCTACACCTTC	CASSSLLNYGYTF